The 10 T cell receptor beta chains presented below share a single source sample, sequenced in a study of T cell responses to AZD1222 COVID-19 vaccine. Method: immunoSEQ multiplex PCR; TCRdb's copy keeps in-frame clones and lacks some. The sample yields about 92,000 clones, 85% to 90% seen once. Specimen: peripheral blood, collected on day 0 of AZD1222 vaccination. The receptors originated from an adult in good health.

The count of this clone is one. This chain links TRBV19 with TRBJ1-5; 9 nucleotides line up with TRBD1. Losses at the gene ends were 3 bases for V and 4 bases for J; bases not matched to a gene: 1. Germline CDR1 LNHDA, CDR2 SQIVND (reference sequence). This CDR3 spans 14 amino acids. The CDR3 loop reads CASSMTGGNQPQHF. The DNA of the CDR3 is TGTGCCAGTAGTATGACAGGGGGAAATCAGCCCCAGCATTTT.

The chain combines TRBV27 with TRBJ2-1; 8 bases line up with TRBD2. CDR3 size: 16 residues. Germline V gene lookup returns CDR1 MNHEY and CDR2 SMNVEV (reference sequence). Losses at the gene ends were 5 bases for V and 7 bases for J; bases not matched to a gene: 13. This chain's CDR3 is CASSLPTSGPLNEQFF. The CDR3 region has the DNA TGTGCCAGCAGTCTCCCAACTAGCGGACCACTAAATGAGCAGTTCTTC.

Comment on this clone: Other DNA sequences in this sample translate to the same CDR3. The chain combines TRBV18 with TRBJ2-7; 8 bases map to TRBD2. The CDR3 runs 14 residues. The germline V gene has CDR1 KGHSH and CDR2 LQKENI. The ends lost 2 bases at V and 2 bases at J; junction bases unmatched: 2. In DNA, the CDR3 is TGTGCCAGCTCACCAACTAGCGGACCCTACGAGCAGTACTTC. Residues: CASSPTSGPYEQYF.

The V gene is TRBV27, the J gene TRBJ2-3; D perhaps matches TRBD1 (6 bases). Trimming took 3 bases from V and 4 from J, leaving 11 bases between them. This CDR3 is 14 amino acids long. Germline values: CDR1 MNHEY, CDR2 SMNVEV (reference sequence). The CDR3 DNA reads as TGTGCCAGCAGTTTTTCCAGGGGCGCAGATACGCAGTATTTT. Protein: CASSFSRGADTQYF.

The rearrangement links TRBV7-9 to TRBJ1-4, with TRBD1 as a possible D gene (5 bases). Germline V gene sequence: CDR1 SEHNR, CDR2 FQNEAQ (reference sequence). This CDR3 is built from 14 residues. Trimming took off 3 bases at V and 5 bases at J, with 10 bases between the two ends. CDR3 DNA sequence: TGTGCCAGCAGCTTGGGGGGAGGCAATGAAAAACTGTTTTTT. Amino acids: CASSLGGGNEKLFF.

J is TRBJ1-3 and V is TRBV18; possible D gene TRBD1, 6 bases. The CDR3 has 16 residues. V gave up 3 bases and J gave up 0 bases, with 12 bases separating them. Germline CDR1 is KGHSH and CDR2 is LQKENI. This CDR3 is CASSPDSFSSGNTIYF. The CDR3 nucleotides read TGTGCCAGCTCACCGGACAGTTTTTCCTCTGGAAACACCATATATTTT. Looking up the rest from reference TRBV18 and TRBJ1-3 gives the full variable domain: NAGVMQNPRHLVRRRGQEARLRCSPMKGHSHVYWYRQLPEEGLKFMVYLQKENIIDESGMPKERFSAEFPKEGPSILRIQQVVRGDSAAYFCASSPDSFSSGNTIYFGEGSWLTVV.

The CDR3 protein is CSASLGGAPRGETQYF. In DNA, the CDR3 is TGCAGTGCTAGTTTAGGGGGGGCGCCGCGGGGAGAGACCCAGTACTTC. The chain combines TRBV20-1 with TRBJ2-5, with D possibly matching TRBD2 (7 bases). Germline lookup yields CDR1 DFQATT and CDR2 SNEGSKA (reference sequence). Trimming removed 3 bases at V and 4 bases at J, with 21 bases between. The CDR3 consists of 16 residues.

The V and J genes are TRBV27 and TRBJ1-1; a weak D match, TRBD1 (5 bases). This CDR3 spans 15 amino acids. Germline CDR1 and CDR2: MNHEY and SMNVEV (reference sequence). With 3 bases removed from V and 5 bases from J, the gap between germline ends came to 16 bases. CDR3 protein: CASSLGPGRMTEAFF. Written as DNA, the CDR3 is TGTGCCAGCAGTTTGGGACCCGGAAGGATGACTGAAGCTTTCTTT.

The rearrangement uses TRBV12-3 or TRBV12-4 and TRBJ1-2; D unresolved. The V and J ends lost 3 bases and 4 bases respectively, with 6 bases between them. The CDR3 runs to 12 residues. The chain's CDR3 is CASSLGSYGYTF. In nucleotides, the CDR3 is TGTGCCAGCAGTTTGGGCAGCTATGGCTACACCTTC.

The chain has TRBV6-4 and TRBJ1-2; 7 bases map to TRBD1. The CDR3 has 14 residues. Germline assignment: CDR1 MRHNA and CDR2 SNTAGT. V trimming: 4 bases; J trimming: 2 bases; junction bases outside the gene matches: 4. The CDR3 DNA sequence: TGTGCCAGCAGTGGCGGGGACAGAAACTATGGCTACACCTTC. As protein: CASSGGDRNYGYTF.